This T cell receptor beta chain is drawn from a study of blood T cell repertoires in COVID-19. Study-level information: Italy, Spain and the United States were the sources of the convalescent and acute COVID-19 samples. From T cells, B-cell-depleted T cells, or PBMCs came the material, which was cDNA or gDNA.

V gave up 0 bases and J gave up 13 bases; unmatched junction bases: 5. The CDR3 runs 14 residues. Germline V gene data show CDR1 as SGHRS and CDR2 as YFSETQ. Methods used by the authors: The assay estimated nucleated cells by amplifying reference gene primers. Sequencing used immunoSEQ multiplex PCR; TCRdb keeps in-frame clones, though not all of them. From that table come the V and J calls and clone size; the DNA was used to work out D and trimming. The sample records roughly 81,000 clones, 90% to 95% being singletons. This clone has a handful of counts. The sample comprised peripheral blood. The rearrangement joins TRBV5-1 to TRBJ1-6, with 9 positions matching TRBD1. The clonotype originates from a woman between 45 and 60 years old in a cohort sampled during active COVID-19. The DNA for the CDR3 is TGCGCCAGCAGCTTGGCGGGACAGGGTTCGCCCCTCCACTTT. Translating gives CASSLAGQGSPLHF.